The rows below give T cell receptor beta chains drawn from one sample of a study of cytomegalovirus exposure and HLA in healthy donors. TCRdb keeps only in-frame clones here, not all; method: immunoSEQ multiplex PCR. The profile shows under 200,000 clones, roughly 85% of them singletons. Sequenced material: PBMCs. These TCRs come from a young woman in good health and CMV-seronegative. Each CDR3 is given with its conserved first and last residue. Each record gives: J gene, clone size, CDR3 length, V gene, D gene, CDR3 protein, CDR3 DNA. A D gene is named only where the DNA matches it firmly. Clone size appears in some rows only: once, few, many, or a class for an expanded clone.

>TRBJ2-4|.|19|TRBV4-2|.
CASSQEVRQLLIAKNIQYF
TGTGCCAGCAGCCAAGAAGTGAGGCAACTCCTTATAGCCAAAAACATTCAGTACTTC
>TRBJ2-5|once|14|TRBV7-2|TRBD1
CASSKWTGEETQYF
TGTGCCAGCAGCAAGTGGACAGGGGAAGAGACCCAGTACTTC
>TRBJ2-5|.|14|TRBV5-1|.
CASSGSIVRETQYF
TGCGCCAGCAGCGGTTCGATCGTTAGAGAGACCCAGTACTTC
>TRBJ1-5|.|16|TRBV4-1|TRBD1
CASSPRTGRNNQPQHF
TGCGCCAGCAGCCCGAGGACAGGGAGGAACAATCAGCCCCAGCATTTT
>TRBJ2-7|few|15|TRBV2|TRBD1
CASSEGQGNSYEQYF
TGTGCCAGCAGCGAAGGACAGGGGAATTCCTACGAGCAGTACTTC
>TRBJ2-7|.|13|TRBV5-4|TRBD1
CASSSGQNYEQYF
TGTGCCAGCAGCTCGGGACAGAACTACGAGCAGTACTTC
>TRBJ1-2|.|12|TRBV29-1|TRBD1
CSVNRGLYGYTF
TGCAGCGTTAACAGGGGGCTTTATGGCTACACCTTC
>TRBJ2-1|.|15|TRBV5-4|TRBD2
CASSRAASGSHEQFF
TGTGCCAGCAGCCGGGCAGCTAGCGGGAGCCATGAGCAGTTCTTC
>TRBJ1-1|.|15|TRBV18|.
CASSPPFLSDTEAFF
TGTGCCAGCTCACCACCCTTCCTCTCTGACACTGAAGCTTTCTTT
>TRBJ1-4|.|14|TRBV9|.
CASSVDPVNEKLFF
TGTGCCAGCAGCGTAGATCCAGTTAATGAAAAACTGTTTTTT
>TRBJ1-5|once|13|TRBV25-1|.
CASSVTGTQPQHF
TGTGCCAGCAGTGTTACAGGGACTCAGCCCCAGCATTTT
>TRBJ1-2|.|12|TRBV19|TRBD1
CASRTGGGGYTF
TGTGCCAGTAGGACAGGGGGAGGCGGCTACACCTTC
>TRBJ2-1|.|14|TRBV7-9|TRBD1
CSSSLQQGAYEQFF
TGTTCCAGCAGCTTACAACAGGGGGCGTATGAGCAGTTCTTC